These 32 T cell receptor beta chains came from one sample sequenced in a study of blood T cell repertoires in COVID-19. Libraries were prepared by immunoSEQ multiplex PCR; TCRdb keeps only in-frame clonotypes and omits some of them. The sample lists over 250,000 clones, around 90% occurring once. The sequenced sample consisted of PBMCs or T cells enriched from blood (not recorded which). All receptors come from a woman in her thirties who had recovered from COVID-19.

This sequence joins TRBV19 and TRBJ1-1, with a tentative D call TRBD1 (5 bases). Trimming left V 5 bases short and J 7 bases short, with 17 bases between. Germline V CDR1 and CDR2: LNHDA, SQIVND (reference sequence). The CDR3 is 14 amino acids. The CDR3 protein is CASSPVFRVVEAFF. DNA of the CDR3: TGTGCCAGTAGTCCCGTGTTCAGGGTGGTTGAAGCTTTCTTT.

This clone was detected once. The chain combines TRBV11-2 with TRBJ1-5; D is unclear. The CDR3 has 14 residues. Trimming cost V 2 bases and J 4 bases, with 9 bases left between them. CDR1 and CDR2 (germline): SGHAT, FQNNGV. CDR3 coding DNA: TGTGCCAGCAGCTTATACGCCACAAATCAGCCCCAGCATTTT. Its protein product is CASSLYATNQPQHF.

This chain links TRBV6-5 with TRBJ2-7; 8 bases fit TRBD1. The CDR3 has 14 amino acids. The J segment lost 2 bases and the V segment lost 8 bases, leaving 8 bases of the junction unmatched. Germline V gene lookup returns CDR1 MNHEY and CDR2 SVGAGI. This CDR3 reads CASDVGTGPYEQYF. In DNA, the CDR3 is TGTGCCAGCGACGTAGGGACAGGACCCTACGAGCAGTACTTC.

This sequence joins TRBV7-8 and TRBJ1-1; 7 bases align to TRBD1. The CDR3 totals 20 residues. The trim removed 5 bases at V and 2 bases at J, leaving 23 bases unmatched. The germline gives CDR1 SGHVS, CDR2 FQNEAQ. The CDR3 DNA reads TGTGCCAGCAGCCGAATTGGTACGAGACAGGGCCTCCTCCTAAACACTGAAGCTTTCTTT. Amino acids: CASSRIGTRQGLLLNTEAFF.

The chain is built from TRBV18 and TRBJ1-1, with D possibly TRBD1 on 6 matching bases. This CDR3 comprises 16 residues. From germline, CDR1 is KGHSH and CDR2 LQKENI. V shed 2 bases and J shed 2 bases, with 15 bases lying between them. CDR3 in amino acids: CASSPSGASTNTEAFF. The DNA for the CDR3 is TGTGCCAGCTCACCATCAGGGGCCAGTACTAACACTGAAGCTTTCTTT.

The J gene is TRBJ1-1, the V gene TRBV19, with D hard to call. The CDR3 has 14 residues. CDR1 and CDR2 (germline): LNHDA, SQIVND (reference sequence). Trimming left V 3 bases short and J 2 bases short, with 10 bases between. In nucleotides, the CDR3 is TGTGCCAGTAGTATCAGTCGGGGAAACACTGAAGCTTTCTTT. This sequence encodes CASSISRGNTEAFF.

CDR3 in DNA: TGTGCCAGCACCCCTAGCGGGAGGGGCACCGGGGAGCTGTTTTTT. Amino acids: CASTPSGRGTGELFF. V usage is TRBV25-1 and J usage is TRBJ2-2; 12 positions agree with TRBD2. This CDR3 is 15 amino acids long. Looked up from germline, CDR1 is MGHDK and CDR2 is SYGVNS. With 7 bases clipped from V and 4 bases from J, the junction kept 4 bases outside the gene matches.

This chain joins TRBV28 and TRBJ2-4, with no clear D. There are 15 residues in the CDR3. The germline V and J ends were trimmed by 8 bases and 0 bases, with 14 bases remaining between them. The germline gives CDR1 MDHEN, CDR2 SYDVKM. CDR3 nucleotide sequence: TGTGCCAGCGCTGGTGGTGGCCTAGCCAAAAACATTCAGTACTTC. This encodes CASAGGGLAKNIQYF.

This clone was detected only once. The J gene is TRBJ2-5, the V gene TRBV28; TRBD1 agrees at 10 bases. The germline gives CDR1 MDHEN, CDR2 SYDVKM. J lost 4 bases, V lost 4 bases, and 6 bases had no gene match. The CDR3 is 15 amino acids. CDR3 sequence (DNA): TGTGCCAGCAGTTCGGGGACAGGGGCAGCAGAGACCCAGTACTTC. The encoded protein is CASSSGTGAAETQYF. The full variable domain, rest sourced from reference TRBV28 and TRBJ2-5, is DVKVTQSSRYLVKRTGEKVFLECVQDMDHENMFWYRQDPGLGLRLIYFSYDVKMKEKGDIPEGYSVSREKKERFSLILESASTNQTSMYLCASSSGTGAAETQYFGPGTRLLVL.

The chain carries TRBV28 and TRBJ1-6; no definite D call. CDR1 is MDHEN, CDR2 SYDVKM, per germline. This CDR3 is 19 amino acids long. The V end lost 6 bases, the J end lost 0 bases, and 21 bases lay between the germline ends. The CDR3 DNA reads TGTGCCAGCAGCCCTCCCCCCGGGAGCGAGAGCTCCTATAATTCACCCCTCCACTTT. Its translation: CASSPPPGSESSYNSPLHF.

V is TRBV6-5 and J is TRBJ2-7, with 7 nucleotides matching TRBD2. Germline CDR1 and CDR2: MNHEY and SVGAGI. The CDR3 is 13 residues long. The V and J ends lost 7 bases and 7 bases, in that order; junction bases with no gene match: 10. The CDR3, as DNA: TGTGCCAGCACCAGCGAACTAGCGCGGGAGCAGTACTTC. Translating gives CASTSELAREQYF.

The chain is built from TRBV5-5 and TRBJ1-2; 11 nucleotides agree with TRBD1. CDR3 length: 15 residues. V lost 3 bases to trimming and J lost 7 bases; unmatched junction nucleotides: 8. Germline CDR1 and CDR2: SGHKS and YYEKEE (reference sequence). CDR3 coding DNA: TGTGCCAGCAGCTACCGGGACAGGGGGTTCGGTGGCTACACCTTC. Its translation: CASSYRDRGFGGYTF.

This chain connects TRBV6-5 to TRBJ1-2, with 8 positions matching TRBD1. Losses at the gene ends were 3 bases for V and 4 bases for J; bases not matched to a gene: 10. Germline loops: CDR1 MNHEY, CDR2 SVGAGI. The CDR3 has 16 residues. The CDR3 loop reads CASSYGTGRGTYGYTF. The CDR3 DNA reads as TGTGCCAGCAGTTATGGGACAGGAAGGGGTACCTATGGCTACACCTTC.

The chain couples TRBV11-3 to TRBJ2-7; 7 nucleotides line up with TRBD1. CDR1 is SGHNT, CDR2 YENEEA, per germline. This CDR3 comprises 14 residues. After removal of 0 bases from V and 5 bases from J, the junction contained 4 bases not matched to a gene. The CDR3 loop is CASSLEGGGDEQYF. The CDR3 nucleotides are TGTGCCAGCAGCTTAGAAGGGGGCGGCGACGAGCAGTACTTC.

J is TRBJ2-1 and V is TRBV6-2 or TRBV6-3; possible D gene TRBD2, 6 bases. Germline-derived CDR1 and CDR2 are MNHEY and SVGEGT. With 0 bases removed from V and 7 bases from J, the gap between germline ends came to 13 bases. The CDR3 is 15 residues long. The CDR3 DNA sequence: TGTGCCAGCAGTTACTCGAATCGTGGGGGGAATGAGCAGTTCTTC. This sequence encodes CASSYSNRGGNEQFF.

This chain links TRBV24-1 with TRBJ1-5; D remains unclear. The CDR3 covers 16 residues. Germline V gene sequence: CDR1 KGHDR, CDR2 SFDVKD. Trimming took off 7 bases at V and 0 bases at J, with 15 bases between the two ends. CDR3 amino acids: CATSARSWYSNQPQHF. The CDR3 DNA reads TGTGCCACCAGCGCCCGGAGCTGGTATAGCAATCAGCCCCAGCATTTT.

This clone was seen more than once but under ten times. A read error may account for a junction end that differs from germline. The chain links TRBV3-1 (or the pseudogene TRBV3-2) to TRBJ2-3; 9 nucleotides align to TRBD2. Germline lookup yields CDR1 LGHDT and CDR2 YNNKEL (reference sequence). The CDR3 spans 17 residues. The CDR3 loop is CATSHVSSGASTDTQYF. CDR3 nucleotide sequence: TGTGCCACCAGCCATGTGTCTAGCGGGGCAAGCACAGATACGCAGTATTTT.

This chain joins TRBV15 and TRBJ2-2; 11 bases match TRBD1. J was trimmed by 3 bases and V by 8 bases; bases with no gene match: 8. The CDR3 runs to 16 residues. Germline values: CDR1 LNHNV, CDR2 YYDKDF (reference sequence). This CDR3 reads CATSGTGGVYTGELFF. For the CDR3, the DNA is TGTGCCACCTCAGGGACAGGGGGTGTCTACACCGGGGAGCTGTTTTTT.

The genes are TRBV4-3 and TRBJ2-1; 12 nucleotides agree with TRBD2. The germline V gene has CDR1 LGHNA and CDR2 YSLEER. The V gene end was trimmed by 1 base and the J gene end by 6 bases; junction bases not matched to a gene: 7. The CDR3 spans 17 residues. This CDR3 is CASSQGPSGGGPNEQFF. The CDR3 DNA reads TGCGCCAGCAGCCAAGGGCCTAGCGGGGGGGGGCCCAATGAGCAGTTCTTC.

V usage is TRBV19 and J usage is TRBJ1-2; 9 bases match TRBD1. CDR1 and CDR2 from the germline V gene are LNHDA and SQIVND (reference sequence). The CDR3 loop spans 15 amino acids. With V trimmed by 4 bases and J by 8 bases, 11 bases remained unmatched. This CDR3 reads CASSRTRDREWGYTF. CDR3 sequence (DNA): TGTGCCAGTAGTAGGACCCGGGACAGGGAGTGGGGCTACACCTTC. The entire variable domain, with the rest obtained from reference TRBV19 and TRBJ1-2, is as follows: DGGITQSPKYLFRKEGQNVTLSCEQNLNHDAMYWYRQDPGQGLRLIYYSQIVNDFQKGDIAEGYSVSREKKESFPLTVTSAQKNPTAFYLCASSRTRDREWGYTFGSGTRLTVV.

The CDR3 sequence: CASTGPLLSGYTF. As DNA, the CDR3 is TGTGCCAGCACAGGCCCGCTTCTATCTGGCTACACCTTC. This chain connects TRBV28 to TRBJ1-2; no clear D. Germline V gene sequence: CDR1 MDHEN, CDR2 SYDVKM. The CDR3 is 13 amino acids. V was cut by 7 bases and J by 7 bases, with 16 bases left in between.

This chain joins TRBV20-1 and TRBJ2-7; D unresolved. The V end was cut by 3 bases, the J end by 2 bases, with 11 bases between. Germline lookup yields CDR1 DFQATT and CDR2 SNEGSKA (reference sequence). This CDR3 is built from 13 residues. The CDR3 spells CSASTPAPYEQYF. The CDR3 DNA sequence: TGCAGTGCTAGTACACCCGCCCCCTACGAGCAGTACTTC.

The chain has TRBV19 and TRBJ1-4, with D tentatively TRBD1 (6 bases). The V gene lost 6 bases and the J gene lost 0 bases, with 17 bases spanning the gap. The germline CDR1 and CDR2 sequences are LNHDA and SQIVND (reference sequence). The CDR3 loop spans 17 amino acids. CDR3 residues: CASSPITGIPTNEKLFF. DNA for the CDR3: TGTGCCAGTAGCCCCATTACAGGGATTCCAACTAATGAAAAACTGTTTTTT.

The chain couples TRBV27 to TRBJ1-2, with 8 nucleotides matching TRBD1. There are 16 residues in the CDR3. With 0 bases clipped from V and 0 bases from J, the junction kept 3 bases outside the gene matches. Looked up from germline, CDR1 is MNHEY and CDR2 is SMNVEV (reference sequence). The CDR3 protein is CASSLSRTGSNYGYTF. As DNA, the CDR3 is TGTGCCAGCAGTTTATCTCGGACAGGGTCTAACTATGGCTACACCTTC.

In its sample, this clone was seen many times. The chain joins TRBV29-1 to TRBJ2-1, with 8 bases that match TRBD1. Germline values: CDR1 SQVTM, CDR2 ANQGSEA. The CDR3 runs to 15 residues. V dropped 5 bases and J dropped 5; count of bases not matched to a gene: 11. The CDR3 region has the DNA TGCAGCGTTTTACTAGGCGACAGGGGCGACAATGAGCAGTTCTTC. Its protein product is CSVLLGDRGDNEQFF.

The DNA for the CDR3 is TGTGCCAGCAGTTACTCGGCCCCCGTCACGGGTTCACCCCTCCACTTT. Amino acid sequence: CASSYSAPVTGSPLHF. The chain uses TRBV6-5 and TRBJ1-6; D ambiguous. Germline lookup yields CDR1 MNHEY and CDR2 SVGAGI. This CDR3 is 16 amino acids long. Trimming removed 0 bases from V and 9 bases from J, with 15 bases in between.

The chain joins TRBV10-1 to TRBJ1-3; the D gene is possibly TRBD1 (5 bases). V was clipped by 2 bases and J by 4 bases, with 9 bases between them. This CDR3 contains 14 residues. Germline assignment: CDR1 WNHNN and CDR2 SYGVQD (reference sequence). The CDR3 reads CASSEEQEGNTIYF. The CDR3 bases are TGCGCCAGCAGTGAGGAACAGGAGGGAAACACCATATATTTT.

This chain links TRBV20-1 with TRBJ2-7, with TRBD1 identical over 7 bases. The CDR3 extends over 14 amino acids. Per the germline V gene, CDR1 is DFQATT and CDR2 is SNEGSKA (reference sequence). The V gene end was trimmed by 3 bases and the J gene end by 4 bases; junction bases not matched to a gene: 9. CDR3 nucleotide sequence: TGCAGTGCTAGTATTCACGGGACAGATTACGAGCAGTACTTC. Protein: CSASIHGTDYEQYF.

The chain employs TRBV5-1 and TRBJ1-2; D is possibly TRBD1 (6 bases). The V end lost 0 bases, the J end lost 4 bases, and 16 bases lay between the germline ends. The CDR3 spans 16 residues. The V gene's germline CDR1 is SGHRS and CDR2 YFSETQ. The CDR3 region has the DNA TGCGCCAGCAGCTTGGGGGGTTTCACAGGGAGCTATGGCTACACCTTC. This codes for CASSLGGFTGSYGYTF.

The V call is TRBV11-2, the J call TRBJ2-1; the D gene is possibly TRBD2 (6 bases). Trimming took 8 bases from V and 3 from J, leaving 17 bases between them. The CDR3 totals 15 residues. CDR1 is SGHAT, CDR2 FQNNGV, per germline. CDR3 bases: TGTGCCAGCCGCCCTACTAGCCAAATCTACAATGAGCAGTTCTTC. This sequence encodes CASRPTSQIYNEQFF.

The rearrangement links TRBV27 to TRBJ1-5, with 8 bases lining up with TRBD1. The CDR3 covers 15 residues. Germline V lookup: CDR1 MNHEY, CDR2 SMNVEV (reference sequence). V was pared by 3 bases and J by 4 bases, with 5 bases of the junction left unmatched. CDR3 in DNA: TGTGCCAGCAGTTTGGGGACAGGACTAAATCAGCCCCAGCATTTT. It encodes CASSLGTGLNQPQHF.

This chain joins TRBV6-2 or TRBV6-3 and TRBJ2-5; 7 nucleotides match TRBD1. Per the germline V gene, CDR1 is MNHEY and CDR2 is SVGEGT. V dropped 6 bases and J dropped 3; count of bases not matched to a gene: 10. This CDR3 has 15 residues. The chain's CDR3 is CASSPDPDRKETQYF. CDR3 bases: TGTGCCAGCAGCCCCGACCCGGACAGGAAAGAGACCCAGTACTTC.